The next 7 T cell receptor beta chains were all read from a single sample in a study of T cell changes during pregnancy in multiple sclerosis. This table comes from immunoSEQ multiplex PCR, and its TCRdb copy is limited to in-frame clones, with some not included. The sample has over 80,000 clones, 90% seen once. The sequencing used peripheral blood, collected in the second trimester of pregnancy. Receptors were obtained from a female donor in good health, enrolled as a control in a pregnancy study.

The chain combines TRBV29-1 with TRBJ2-5; 9 bases map to TRBD2. In germline, CDR1 is SQVTM, CDR2 ANQGSEA. This CDR3 has 13 amino acids. V lost 6 bases to trimming and J lost 5 bases; unmatched junction nucleotides: 7. The chain's CDR3 is CSVNGAGGETQYF. In DNA form, the CDR3 reads TGCAGCGTCAACGGGGCGGGGGGGGAGACCCAGTACTTC.

This chain joins TRBV5-1 and TRBJ2-7; D is possibly TRBD1 (6 bases). Trimming pared 3 bases from V and 0 bases from J, leaving 13 bases between. The CDR3 extends over 15 amino acids. The V gene's germline CDR1 is SGHRS and CDR2 YFSETQ. The CDR3 DNA follows: TGCGCCAGCAGCTGGGACATTGTTCCCTCCTACGAGCAGTACTTC. The encoded protein is CASSWDIVPSYEQYF. The full variable domain, in which reference TRBV5-1 and TRBJ2-7 provide the parts outside the CDR3, is KAGVTQTPRYLIKTRGQQVTLSCSPISGHRSVSWYQQTPGQGLQFLFEYFSETQRNKGNFPGRFSGRQFSNSRSEMNVSTLELGDSALYLCASSWDIVPSYEQYFGPGTRLTVT.

The V and J genes are TRBV7-2 and TRBJ2-5, with a possible D match to TRBD2 (6 bases). Germline V gives CDR1 SGHTA, CDR2 FQGNSA. V was clipped by 2 bases and J by 4 bases, with 8 bases between them. The CDR3 runs to 13 residues. This chain's CDR3 is CASSLKGGETQYF. CDR3 DNA sequence: TGTGCCAGCAGCTTAAAGGGAGGAGAGACCCAGTACTTC.

This chain uses TRBV6-5 with TRBJ1-3, with D perhaps matching TRBD1 (5 bases). The germline gives CDR1 MNHEY, CDR2 SVGAGI. Trimming took 2 bases from V and 7 from J, leaving 15 bases between them. The CDR3 contains 15 residues. CDR3 region: CASSYGPSGGNTIYF. CDR3 sequence (DNA): TGTGCCAGCAGTTACGGGCCCTCGGGGGGGAACACCATATATTTT.

The chain is built from TRBV9 and TRBJ1-2, with D perhaps matching TRBD1 (6 bases). The length of the CDR3 is 14 residues. Germline values: CDR1 SGDLS, CDR2 YYNGEE. V was clipped by 1 base and J by 5 bases, with 12 bases between them. DNA for the CDR3: TGTGCCAGCAGCGTAAATACAGGGACATATGGCTACACCTTC. Translation: CASSVNTGTYGYTF.

To note about this clone: One junction end disagrees with the germline gene, perhaps due to a read error. The chain links TRBV27 to TRBJ2-3, with D unclear. The CDR3 covers 14 residues. CDR1 MNHEY and CDR2 SMNVEV come from the germline V gene (reference sequence). The CDR3 nucleotides are TGTGCCAGCAGTATATCGGTTGCGTTGAATACGCAGTATTTT. The encoded protein is CASSISVALNTQYF.

The V and J genes are TRBV29-1 and TRBJ2-5, with 11 positions matching TRBD2. The V and J ends lost 6 bases and 3 bases, in that order; junction bases with no gene match: 6. Germline CDR1 SQVTM, CDR2 ANQGSEA. This CDR3 is built from 14 residues. Here the CDR3 reads CSVSRLAGKETQYF. CDR3 bases: TGCAGCGTCTCAAGACTAGCGGGAAAAGAGACCCAGTACTTC.